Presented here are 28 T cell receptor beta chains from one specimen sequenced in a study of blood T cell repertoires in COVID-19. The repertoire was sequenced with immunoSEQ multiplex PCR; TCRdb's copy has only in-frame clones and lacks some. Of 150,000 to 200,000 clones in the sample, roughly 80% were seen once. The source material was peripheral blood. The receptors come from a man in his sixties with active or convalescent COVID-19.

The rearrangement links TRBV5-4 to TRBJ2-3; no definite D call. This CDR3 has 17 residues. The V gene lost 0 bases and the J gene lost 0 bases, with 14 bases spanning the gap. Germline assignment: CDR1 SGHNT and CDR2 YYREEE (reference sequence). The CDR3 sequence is CASSLVIGRSSTDTQYF. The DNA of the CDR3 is TGTGCCAGCAGCTTGGTTATTGGGCGTTCTAGCACAGATACGCAGTATTTT. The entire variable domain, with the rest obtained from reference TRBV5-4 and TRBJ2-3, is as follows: ETGVTQSPTHLIKTRGQQVTLRCSSQSGHNTVSWYQQALGQGPQFIFQYYREEENGRGNFPPRFSGLQFPNYSSELNVNALELDDSALYLCASSLVIGRSSTDTQYFGPGTRLTVL.

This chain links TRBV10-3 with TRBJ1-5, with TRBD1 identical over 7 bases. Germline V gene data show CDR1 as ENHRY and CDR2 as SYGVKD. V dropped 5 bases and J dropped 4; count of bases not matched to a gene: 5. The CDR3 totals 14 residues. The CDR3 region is CAISLTGTNQPQHF. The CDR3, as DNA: TGTGCCATCAGTTTGACAGGGACTAATCAGCCCCAGCATTTT.

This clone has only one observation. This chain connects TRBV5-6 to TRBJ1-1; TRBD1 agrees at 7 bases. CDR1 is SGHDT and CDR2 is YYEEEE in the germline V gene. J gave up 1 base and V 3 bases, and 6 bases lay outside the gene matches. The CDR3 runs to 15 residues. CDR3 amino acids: CASSSLTGQNTEAFF. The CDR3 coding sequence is TGTGCCAGCAGCTCCCTGACAGGGCAGAACACTGAAGCTTTCTTT.

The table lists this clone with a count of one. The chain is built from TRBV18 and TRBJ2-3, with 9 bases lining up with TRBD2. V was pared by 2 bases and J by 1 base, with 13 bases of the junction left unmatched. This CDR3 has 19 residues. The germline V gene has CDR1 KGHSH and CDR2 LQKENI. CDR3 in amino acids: CASSPRNLLAGLGTDTQYF. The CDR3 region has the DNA TGTGCCAGCTCACCAAGGAACTTACTAGCGGGCCTAGGCACAGATACGCAGTATTTT.

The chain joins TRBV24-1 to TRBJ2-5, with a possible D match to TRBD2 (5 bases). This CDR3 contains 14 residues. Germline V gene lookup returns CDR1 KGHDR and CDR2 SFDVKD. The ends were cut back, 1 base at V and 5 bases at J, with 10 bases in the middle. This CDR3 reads CATSDLGLTETQYF. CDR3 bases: TGTGCCACCAGTGATTTAGGACTCACGGAGACCCAGTACTTC.

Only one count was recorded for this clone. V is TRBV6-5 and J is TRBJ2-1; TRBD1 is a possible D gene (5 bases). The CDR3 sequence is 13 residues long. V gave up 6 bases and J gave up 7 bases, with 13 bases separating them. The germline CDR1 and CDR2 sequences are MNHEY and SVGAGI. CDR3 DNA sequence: TGTGCCAGCAGAAGGACAAGTAGGAATGAGCAGTTCTTC. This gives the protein CASRRTSRNEQFF.

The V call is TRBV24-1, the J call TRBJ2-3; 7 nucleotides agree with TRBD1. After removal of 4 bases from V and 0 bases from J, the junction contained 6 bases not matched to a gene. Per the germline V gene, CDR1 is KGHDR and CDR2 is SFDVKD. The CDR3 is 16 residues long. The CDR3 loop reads CATSDADRASTDTQYF. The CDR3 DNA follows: TGTGCCACCAGTGACGCCGACAGGGCGAGCACAGATACGCAGTATTTT.

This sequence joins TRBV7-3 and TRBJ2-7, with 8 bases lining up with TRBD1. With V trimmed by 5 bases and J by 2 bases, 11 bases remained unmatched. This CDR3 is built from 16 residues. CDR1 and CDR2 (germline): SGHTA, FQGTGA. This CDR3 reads CASSLAPGQAAYEQYF. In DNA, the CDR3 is TGTGCCAGCAGCCTCGCCCCGGGACAGGCGGCCTACGAGCAGTACTTC.

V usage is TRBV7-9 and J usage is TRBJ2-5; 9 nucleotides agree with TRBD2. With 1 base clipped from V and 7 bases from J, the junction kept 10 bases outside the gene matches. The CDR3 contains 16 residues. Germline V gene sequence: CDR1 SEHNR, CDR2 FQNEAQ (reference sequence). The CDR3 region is CASSLDFAGGEGTQYF. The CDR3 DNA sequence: TGTGCCAGCAGCTTAGACTTCGCGGGAGGGGAAGGGACCCAGTACTTC.

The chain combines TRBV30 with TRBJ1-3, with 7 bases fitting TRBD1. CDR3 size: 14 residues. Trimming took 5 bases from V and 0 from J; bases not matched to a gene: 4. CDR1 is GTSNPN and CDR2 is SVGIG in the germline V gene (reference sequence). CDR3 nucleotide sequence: TGTGCCTGGGGGGACAGTTTCTCTGGAAACACCATATATTTT. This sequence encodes CAWGDSFSGNTIYF.

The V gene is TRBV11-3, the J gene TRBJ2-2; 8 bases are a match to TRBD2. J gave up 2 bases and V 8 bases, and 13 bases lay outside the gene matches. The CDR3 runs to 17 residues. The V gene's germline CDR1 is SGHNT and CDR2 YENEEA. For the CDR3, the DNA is TGTGCCAGCTCCCGGGGGGGCGGGACAACTAACACCGGGGAGCTGTTTTTT. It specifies CASSRGGGTTNTGELFF.

CDR3 loop: CASSPPPGTRAGGYTF. The CDR3 bases are TGTGCCAGCAGTCCCCCCCCGGGGACACGGGCTGGGGGCTACACCTTC. The chain uses TRBV28 and TRBJ1-2, with D tentatively TRBD1 (6 bases). The ends were cut back, 5 bases at V and 8 bases at J, with 24 bases in the middle. This CDR3 region has 16 residues. Germline values: CDR1 MDHEN, CDR2 SYDVKM.

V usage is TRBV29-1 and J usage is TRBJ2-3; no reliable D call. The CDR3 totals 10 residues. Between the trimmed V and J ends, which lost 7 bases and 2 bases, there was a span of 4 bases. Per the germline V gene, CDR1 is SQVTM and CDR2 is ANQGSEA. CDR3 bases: TGCAGCGCCTTCACAGATACGCAGTATTTT. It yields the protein CSAFTDTQYF.

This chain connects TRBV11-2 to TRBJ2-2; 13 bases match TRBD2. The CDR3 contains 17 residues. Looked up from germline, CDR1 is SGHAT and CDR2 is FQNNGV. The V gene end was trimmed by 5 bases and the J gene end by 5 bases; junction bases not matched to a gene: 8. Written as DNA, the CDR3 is TGTGCCAGCAGCAGCCGTACTAGCGGGAGGGGAACCGGGGAGCTGTTTTTT. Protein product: CASSSRTSGRGTGELFF.

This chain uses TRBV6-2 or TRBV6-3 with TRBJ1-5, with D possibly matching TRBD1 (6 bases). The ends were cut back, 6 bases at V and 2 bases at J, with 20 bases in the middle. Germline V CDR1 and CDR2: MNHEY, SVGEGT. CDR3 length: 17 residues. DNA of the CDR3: TGTGCCAGCAGCAACAGGGCCGGTCTTATGGGCAATCAGCCCCAGCATTTT. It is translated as CASSNRAGLMGNQPQHF.

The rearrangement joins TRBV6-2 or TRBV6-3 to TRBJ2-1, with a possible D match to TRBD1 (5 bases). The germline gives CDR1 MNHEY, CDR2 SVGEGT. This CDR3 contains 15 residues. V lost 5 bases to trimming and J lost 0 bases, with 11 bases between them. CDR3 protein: CASSGASSSYNEQFF. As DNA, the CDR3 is TGTGCCAGCAGTGGGGCCTCAAGCTCCTACAATGAGCAGTTCTTC.

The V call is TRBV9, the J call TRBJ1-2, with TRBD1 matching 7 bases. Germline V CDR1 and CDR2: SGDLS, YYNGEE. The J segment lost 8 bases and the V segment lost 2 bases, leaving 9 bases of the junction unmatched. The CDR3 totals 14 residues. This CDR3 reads CASSVNNRGGGYTF. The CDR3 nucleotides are TGTGCCAGCAGCGTTAACAACAGGGGAGGAGGCTACACCTTC.

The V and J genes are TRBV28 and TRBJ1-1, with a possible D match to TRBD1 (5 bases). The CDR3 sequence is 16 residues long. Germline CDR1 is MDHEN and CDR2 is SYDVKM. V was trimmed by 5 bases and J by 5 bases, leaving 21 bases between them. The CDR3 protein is CASSRLRTSGGTEAFF. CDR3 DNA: TGTGCCAGCAGTCGACTCCGGACCTCGGGGGGTACTGAAGCTTTCTTT.

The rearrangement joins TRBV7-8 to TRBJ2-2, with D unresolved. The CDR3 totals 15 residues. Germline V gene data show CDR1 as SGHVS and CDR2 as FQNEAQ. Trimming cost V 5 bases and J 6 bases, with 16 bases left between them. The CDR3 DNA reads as TGTGCCAGCAGCCCAATTTCAGGATTCCCCGGGGAGCTGTTTTTT. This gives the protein CASSPISGFPGELFF.

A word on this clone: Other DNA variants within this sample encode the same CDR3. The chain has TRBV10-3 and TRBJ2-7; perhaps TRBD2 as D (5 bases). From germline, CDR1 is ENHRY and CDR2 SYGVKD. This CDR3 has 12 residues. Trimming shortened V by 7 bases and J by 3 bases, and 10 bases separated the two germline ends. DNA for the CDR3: TGTGCCATCACGGACTTGAACTACGAGCAGTACTTC. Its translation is CAITDLNYEQYF.

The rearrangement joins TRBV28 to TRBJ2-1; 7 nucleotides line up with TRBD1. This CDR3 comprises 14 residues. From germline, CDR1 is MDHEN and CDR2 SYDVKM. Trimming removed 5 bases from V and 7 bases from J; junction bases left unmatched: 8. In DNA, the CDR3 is TGTGCCAGCAGTCCAGACATACAGGGGAATGAGCAGTTCTTC. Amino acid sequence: CASSPDIQGNEQFF.

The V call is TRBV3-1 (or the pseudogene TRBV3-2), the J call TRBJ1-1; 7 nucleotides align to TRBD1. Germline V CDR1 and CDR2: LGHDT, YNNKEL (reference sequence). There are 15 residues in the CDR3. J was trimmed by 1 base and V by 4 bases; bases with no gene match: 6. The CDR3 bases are TGTGCCAGCAGCCTCCGGACAGGCTCGAACACTGAAGCTTTCTTT. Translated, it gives CASSLRTGSNTEAFF.

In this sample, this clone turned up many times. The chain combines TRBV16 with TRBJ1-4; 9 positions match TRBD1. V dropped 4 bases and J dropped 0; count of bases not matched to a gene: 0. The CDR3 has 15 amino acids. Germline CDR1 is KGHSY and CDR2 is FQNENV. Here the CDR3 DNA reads TGTGCCAGCAGCCGACAGGGGGCAACTAATGAAAAACTGTTTTTT. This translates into CASSRQGATNEKLFF. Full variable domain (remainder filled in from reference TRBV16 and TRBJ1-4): GEEVAQTPKHLVRGEGQKAKLYCAPIKGHSYVFWYQQVLKNEFKFLISFQNENVFDETGMPKERFSAKCLPNSPCSLEIQATKLEDSAVYFCASSRQGATNEKLFFGSGTQLSVL.

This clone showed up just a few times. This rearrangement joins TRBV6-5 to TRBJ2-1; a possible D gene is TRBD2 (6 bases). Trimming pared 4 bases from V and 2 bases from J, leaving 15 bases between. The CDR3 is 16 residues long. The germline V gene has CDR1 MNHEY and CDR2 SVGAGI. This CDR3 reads CASSSPPRTTYNEQFF. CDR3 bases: TGTGCCAGCAGTTCCCCTCCCCGGACTACCTACAATGAGCAGTTCTTC.

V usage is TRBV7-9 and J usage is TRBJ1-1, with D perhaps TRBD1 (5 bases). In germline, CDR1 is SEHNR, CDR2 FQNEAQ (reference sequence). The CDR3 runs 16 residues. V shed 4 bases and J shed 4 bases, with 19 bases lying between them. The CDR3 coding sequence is TGTGCCAGCAGCTCCCCCTGGGGGGAGGGAGGCACTGAAGCTTTCTTT. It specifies CASSSPWGEGGTEAFF.

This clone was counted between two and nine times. The CDR3 is CASSQTTGGETQYF. CDR3 bases: TGTGCCAGCAGCCAAACCACAGGGGGTGAGACCCAGTACTTC. The chain recombines TRBV9 with TRBJ2-5; 8 nucleotides agree with TRBD1. Per the germline V gene, CDR1 is SGDLS and CDR2 is YYNGEE. The CDR3 totals 14 residues. The ends lost 4 bases at V and 5 bases at J; junction bases unmatched: 7.

DNA of the CDR3: TGTGCCAGCTCACCGACAGGCTCCTATGGCTACACCTTC. The encoded protein is CASSPTGSYGYTF. The V and J genes are TRBV18 and TRBJ1-2, with D tentatively TRBD1 (6 bases). The CDR3 spans 13 residues. Looked up from germline, CDR1 is KGHSH and CDR2 is LQKENI. V lost 3 bases and J lost 4, with 9 bases in between.

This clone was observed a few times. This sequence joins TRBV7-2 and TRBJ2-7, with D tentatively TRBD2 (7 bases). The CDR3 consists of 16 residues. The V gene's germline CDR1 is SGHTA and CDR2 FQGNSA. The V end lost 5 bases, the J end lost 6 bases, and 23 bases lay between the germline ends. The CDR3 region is CASSPRGGGVAGEQYF. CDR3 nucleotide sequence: TGTGCCAGCAGCCCCCGAGGGGGGGGAGTGGCAGGCGAGCAGTACTTC.